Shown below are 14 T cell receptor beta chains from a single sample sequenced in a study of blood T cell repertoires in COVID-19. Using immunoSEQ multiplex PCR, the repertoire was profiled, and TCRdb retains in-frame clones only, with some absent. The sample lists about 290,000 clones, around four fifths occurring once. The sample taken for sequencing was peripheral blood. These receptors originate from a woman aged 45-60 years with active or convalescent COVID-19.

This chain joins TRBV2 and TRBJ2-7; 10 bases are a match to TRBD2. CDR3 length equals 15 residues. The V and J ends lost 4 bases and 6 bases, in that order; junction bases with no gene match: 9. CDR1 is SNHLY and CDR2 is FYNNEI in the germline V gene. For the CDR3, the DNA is TGTGCCAGCAGTGTACAAGCGGGAGGGCGTGGCGAGCAGTACTTC. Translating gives CASSVQAGGRGEQYF.

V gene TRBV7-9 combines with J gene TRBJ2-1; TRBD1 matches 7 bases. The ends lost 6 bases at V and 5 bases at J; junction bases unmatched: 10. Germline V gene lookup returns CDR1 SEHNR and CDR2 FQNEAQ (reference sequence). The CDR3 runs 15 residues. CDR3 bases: TGTGCCAGCAGGAAGACAGGGCGTGCCGACAATGAGCAGTTCTTC. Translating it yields CASRKTGRADNEQFF.

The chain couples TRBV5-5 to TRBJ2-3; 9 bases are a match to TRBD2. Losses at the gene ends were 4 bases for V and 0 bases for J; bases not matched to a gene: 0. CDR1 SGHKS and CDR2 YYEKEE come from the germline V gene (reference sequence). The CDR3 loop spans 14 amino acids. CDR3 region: CASSLAGSTDTQYF. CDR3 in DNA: TGTGCCAGCAGCCTAGCGGGGAGCACAGATACGCAGTATTTT. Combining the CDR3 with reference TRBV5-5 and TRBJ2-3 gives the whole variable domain DAGVTQSPTHLIKTRGQQVTLRCSPISGHKSVSWYQQVLGQGPQFIFQYYEKEERGRGNFPDRFSARQFPNYSSELNVNALLLGDSALYLCASSLAGSTDTQYFGPGTRLTVL.

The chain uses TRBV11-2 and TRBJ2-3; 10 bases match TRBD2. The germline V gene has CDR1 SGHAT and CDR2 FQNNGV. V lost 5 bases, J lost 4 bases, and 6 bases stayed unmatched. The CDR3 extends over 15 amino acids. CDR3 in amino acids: CASSLIAGGADTQYF. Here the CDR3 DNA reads TGTGCCAGCAGCCTCATAGCGGGGGGTGCAGATACGCAGTATTTT. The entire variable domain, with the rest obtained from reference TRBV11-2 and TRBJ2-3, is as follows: EAGVAQSPRYKIIEKRQSVAFWCNPISGHATLYWYQQILGQGPKLLIQFQNNGVVDDSQLPKDRFSAERLKGVDSTLKIQPAKLEDSAVYLCASSLIAGGADTQYFGPGTRLTVL.

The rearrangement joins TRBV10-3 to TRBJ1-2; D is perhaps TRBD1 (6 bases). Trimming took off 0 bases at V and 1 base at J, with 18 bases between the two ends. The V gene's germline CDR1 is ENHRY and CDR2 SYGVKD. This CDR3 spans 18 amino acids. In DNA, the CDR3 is TGTGCCATCAGTGAGTCGGGCAGGGGCCTCGCTTTTAACTATGGCTACACCTTC. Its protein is CAISESGRGLAFNYGYTF.

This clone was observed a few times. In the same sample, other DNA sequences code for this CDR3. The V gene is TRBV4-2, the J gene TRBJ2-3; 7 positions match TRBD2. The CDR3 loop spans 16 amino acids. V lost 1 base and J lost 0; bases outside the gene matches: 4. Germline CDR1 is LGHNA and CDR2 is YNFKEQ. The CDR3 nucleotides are TGTGCCAGCAGCCAAGGAGGAGCGGGAAGCACAGATACGCAGTATTTT. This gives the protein CASSQGGAGSTDTQYF.

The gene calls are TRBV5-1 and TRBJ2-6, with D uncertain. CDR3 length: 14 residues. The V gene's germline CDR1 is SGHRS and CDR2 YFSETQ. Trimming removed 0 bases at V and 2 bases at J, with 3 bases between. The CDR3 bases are TGCGCCAGCAGCTTGGCCACTGGGGCCAACGTCCTGACTTTC. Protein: CASSLATGANVLTF.

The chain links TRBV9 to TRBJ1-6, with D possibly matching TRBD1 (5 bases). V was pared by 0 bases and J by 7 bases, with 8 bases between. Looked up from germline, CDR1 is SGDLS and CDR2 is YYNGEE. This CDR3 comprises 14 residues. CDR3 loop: CASSVEAGNSPLHF. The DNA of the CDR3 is TGTGCCAGCAGCGTAGAGGCAGGGAATTCACCCCTCCACTTT.

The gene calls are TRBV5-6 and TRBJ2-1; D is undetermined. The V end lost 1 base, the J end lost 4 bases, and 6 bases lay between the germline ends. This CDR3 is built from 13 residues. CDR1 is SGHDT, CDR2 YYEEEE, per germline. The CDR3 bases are TGTGCCAGCAGCTTGATCCTTTACAATGAGCAGTTCTTC. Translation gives CASSLILYNEQFF.

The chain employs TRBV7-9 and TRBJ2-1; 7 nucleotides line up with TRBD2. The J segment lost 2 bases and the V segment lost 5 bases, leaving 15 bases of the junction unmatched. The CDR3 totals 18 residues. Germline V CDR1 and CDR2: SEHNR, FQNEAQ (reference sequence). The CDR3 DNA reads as TGTGCCAGCAGCCCCCAGCATGCGGGAGTTCTTCCCTACAATGAGCAGTTCTTC. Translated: CASSPQHAGVLPYNEQFF.

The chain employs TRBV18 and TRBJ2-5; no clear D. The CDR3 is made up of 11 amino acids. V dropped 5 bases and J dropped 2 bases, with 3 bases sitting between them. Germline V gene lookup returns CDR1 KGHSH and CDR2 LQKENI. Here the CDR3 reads CASSSQETQYF. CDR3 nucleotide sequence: TGTGCCAGCTCATCGCAAGAGACCCAGTACTTC.

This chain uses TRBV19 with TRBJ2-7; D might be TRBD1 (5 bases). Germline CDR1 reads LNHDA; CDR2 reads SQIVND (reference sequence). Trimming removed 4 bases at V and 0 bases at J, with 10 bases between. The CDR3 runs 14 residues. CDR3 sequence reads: CASSKGSFSYEQYF. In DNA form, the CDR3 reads TGTGCCAGTAGTAAGGGGTCATTCTCCTACGAGCAGTACTTC. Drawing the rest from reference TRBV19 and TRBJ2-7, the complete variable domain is DGGITQSPKYLFRKEGQNVTLSCEQNLNHDAMYWYRQDPGQGLRLIYYSQIVNDFQKGDIAEGYSVSREKKESFPLTVTSAQKNPTAFYLCASSKGSFSYEQYFGPGTRLTVT.

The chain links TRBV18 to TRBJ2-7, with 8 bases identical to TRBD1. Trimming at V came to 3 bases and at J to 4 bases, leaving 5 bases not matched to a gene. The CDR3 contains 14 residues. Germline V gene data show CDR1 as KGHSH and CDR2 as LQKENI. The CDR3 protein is CASSPGTGRYEQYF. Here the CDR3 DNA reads TGTGCCAGCTCACCGGGGACAGGACGATACGAGCAGTACTTC.

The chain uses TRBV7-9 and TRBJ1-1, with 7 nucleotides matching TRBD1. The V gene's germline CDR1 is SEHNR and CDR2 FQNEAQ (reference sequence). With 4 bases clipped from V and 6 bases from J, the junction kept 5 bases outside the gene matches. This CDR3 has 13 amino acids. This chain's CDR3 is CASSSRQGPEAFF. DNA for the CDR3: TGTGCCAGCAGCTCCCGACAGGGCCCTGAAGCTTTCTTT.